These T cell receptor beta chains were read from a single sample in a study of vaccination and CD4 T cells after COVID-19. Antigen specificity for these receptors is unknown. From the PCR reads, TCRdb called clonotypes with MiXCR, one entry per CDR3 protein. Of 9,900 or so distinct CDR3 sequences listed, approximately 45% are singletons. Sequenced: CD4+ T cells from blood, cultured in vitro. All receptors come from a human donor in good health. Both conserved end residues are part of each CDR3. The D gene is left open where the match is weak. Clone size is stated in some rows and not others, as once, few, many or a class when expanded.

V gene: TRBV10-3; D gene: .; J gene: TRBJ2-3; clone size: few; CDR3 protein: CAISFGSRGGTDTQYF; CDR3 DNA: TGTGCCATCAGTTTTGGCAGCCGAGGGGGCACAGATACGCAGTATTTT
V gene: TRBV6-1; D gene: .; J gene: TRBJ2-4; clone size: .; CDR3 protein: CASSEIGGSGIQYF; CDR3 DNA: TGTGCCAGCAGTGAAATAGGAGGCTCGGGCATTCAGTACTTC
V gene: TRBV10-3; D gene: TRBD2; J gene: TRBJ2-2; clone size: .; CDR3 protein: CAIRPTVGTSGRDTGELFF; CDR3 DNA: TGTGCCATCAGACCTACAGTAGGGACTAGCGGGAGAGACACCGGGGAGCTGTTTTTT
V gene: TRBV6-1; D gene: TRBD2; J gene: TRBJ2-7; clone size: .; CDR3 protein: CASTLGLAGPYEQYF; CDR3 DNA: TGTGCCAGCACCCTAGGACTAGCGGGACCCTACGAGCAGTACTTC
V gene: TRBV7-9; D gene: TRBD1; J gene: TRBJ2-7; clone size: few; CDR3 protein: CASSQLWTGATGAEYEQYF; CDR3 DNA: TGTGCCAGCAGCCAACTCTGGACAGGGGCGACGGGAGCGGAGTACGAGCAGTACTTC
V gene: TRBV20-1; D gene: TRBD1; J gene: TRBJ2-7; clone size: .; CDR3 protein: CSARGTGDYEQYF; CDR3 DNA: TGCAGTGCCCGGGGGACAGGGGACTACGAGCAGTACTTC
V gene: TRBV19; D gene: .; J gene: TRBJ1-3; clone size: .; CDR3 protein: CASAYHRNTIYF; CDR3 DNA: TGTGCCAGTGCCTACCACCGAAACACCATATATTTT
V gene: TRBV28; D gene: .; J gene: TRBJ2-2; clone size: .; CDR3 protein: CASSFPFPTNTGELFF; CDR3 DNA: TGTGCCAGCAGTTTCCCATTCCCTACGAACACCGGGGAGCTGTTTTTT
V gene: TRBV20-1; D gene: .; J gene: TRBJ1-5; clone size: few; CDR3 protein: CSARTSLGGVRGVDQPQHF; CDR3 DNA: TGCAGTGCTAGGACGTCCCTCGGAGGGGTTCGAGGGGTGGATCAGCCCCAGCATTTT
V gene: TRBV7-2; D gene: .; J gene: TRBJ2-7; clone size: .; CDR3 protein: CASSLGPGSEQYF; CDR3 DNA: TGTGCCAGCAGCTTAGGACCAGGATCCGAGCAGTACTTC
V gene: TRBV25-1; D gene: .; J gene: TRBJ1-6; clone size: few; CDR3 protein: CASTWGAYNSPLHF; CDR3 DNA: TGTGCCAGCACGTGGGGGGCCTATAATTCACCCCTCCACTTT
V gene: TRBV6-1; D gene: .; J gene: TRBJ1-3; clone size: few; CDR3 protein: CASRTQSSGNTIYF; CDR3 DNA: TGTGCCAGCAGGACTCAGAGCTCTGGAAACACCATATATTTT
V gene: TRBV20-1; D gene: TRBD1; J gene: TRBJ2-3; clone size: .; CDR3 protein: CSARDRGRFTDTQYF; CDR3 DNA: TGCAGTGCCAGGGACAGGGGGCGGTTTACAGATACGCAGTATTTT
V gene: TRBV12-3/TRBV12-4; D gene: .; J gene: TRBJ2-3; clone size: .; CDR3 protein: CASSFRTSPTQYF; CDR3 DNA: TGTGCCAGCAGTTTTCGCACATCTCCTACGCAGTATTTT
V gene: TRBV10-3; D gene: .; J gene: TRBJ2-2; clone size: .; CDR3 protein: CAISDSTDSTGELFF; CDR3 DNA: TGTGCCATCAGTGACTCGACGGACAGTACCGGGGAGCTGTTTTTT
V gene: TRBV28; D gene: .; J gene: TRBJ1-6; clone size: few; CDR3 protein: CASTSPGDGTNSPLHF; CDR3 DNA: TGTGCCAGCACCTCCCCGGGAGACGGGACGAATTCACCCCTCCACTTT
V gene: TRBV7-2; D gene: .; J gene: TRBJ1-1; clone size: once; CDR3 protein: CASSLIGHGFGTEAFF; CDR3 DNA: TGTGCCAGCAGCTTAATTGGACACGGATTTGGCACTGAAGCTTTCTTT
V gene: TRBV9; D gene: TRBD2; J gene: TRBJ2-7; clone size: .; CDR3 protein: CASSPGTSGYYEQYF; CDR3 DNA: TGTGCCAGCAGCCCCGGGACTAGCGGCTACTACGAGCAGTACTTC
V gene: TRBV12-3/TRBV12-4; D gene: TRBD1; J gene: TRBJ2-7; clone size: .; CDR3 protein: CASSLGFRDRGRPYEQYF; CDR3 DNA: TGTGCCAGCAGTTTAGGGTTCCGGGACAGGGGGCGACCCTACGAGCAGTACTTC
V gene: TRBV7-2; D gene: .; J gene: TRBJ2-2; clone size: .; CDR3 protein: CASSFKGTESTGELFF; CDR3 DNA: TGTGCCAGCAGCTTTAAGGGAACAGAATCCACCGGGGAGCTGTTTTTT
V gene: TRBV18; D gene: .; J gene: TRBJ2-7; clone size: .; CDR3 protein: CASSPTDNYEQYF; CDR3 DNA: TGTGCCAGCTCACCTACCGACAATTACGAGCAGTACTTC
V gene: TRBV9; D gene: .; J gene: TRBJ2-5; clone size: .; CDR3 protein: CASSLAAGLSGETQYF; CDR3 DNA: TGTGCCAGCAGCCTCGCGGCGGGACTGTCTGGGGAGACCCAGTACTTC
V gene: TRBV28; D gene: TRBD2; J gene: TRBJ2-1; clone size: once; CDR3 protein: CASTRERGGRVNEQFF; CDR3 DNA: TGTGCCAGCACCCGAGAACGGGGCGGGAGAGTCAATGAGCAGTTCTTC
V gene: TRBV6-2/TRBV6-3; D gene: .; J gene: TRBJ1-5; clone size: few; CDR3 protein: CASSQPTGNQPQHF; CDR3 DNA: TGTGCCAGCAGTCAACCGACCGGCAATCAGCCCCAGCATTTT
V gene: TRBV6-1; D gene: TRBD1; J gene: TRBJ1-6; clone size: .; CDR3 protein: CASTKPGQITSPLHF; CDR3 DNA: TGTGCCAGCACCAAACCGGGACAGATAACTTCACCCCTCCACTTT
V gene: TRBV19; D gene: .; J gene: TRBJ1-5; clone size: few; CDR3 protein: CASRSDGNQPQHF; CDR3 DNA: TGTGCCAGTAGAAGCGACGGCAATCAGCCCCAGCATTTT
V gene: TRBV7-9; D gene: TRBD1; J gene: TRBJ2-5; clone size: few; CDR3 protein: CASSLWDREETQYF; CDR3 DNA: TGTGCCAGCAGCTTATGGGACAGGGAAGAGACCCAGTACTTC
V gene: TRBV6-5; D gene: .; J gene: TRBJ1-1; clone size: few; CDR3 protein: CASSYSLNRGEAFF; CDR3 DNA: TGTGCCAGCAGTTACTCATTGAATCGGGGCGAAGCTTTCTTT
V gene: TRBV5-6; D gene: .; J gene: TRBJ2-7; clone size: few; CDR3 protein: CASSLLRSTNSYEQYF; CDR3 DNA: TGTGCCAGCAGCTTACTCCGGAGTACCAACTCCTACGAGCAGTACTTC
V gene: TRBV20-1; D gene: TRBD2; J gene: TRBJ2-3; clone size: few; CDR3 protein: CSARDPRSGGTDTQYF; CDR3 DNA: TGCAGTGCTAGAGACCCAAGGAGCGGGGGCACAGATACGCAGTATTTT
V gene: TRBV4-3; D gene: TRBD2; J gene: TRBJ2-7; clone size: .; CDR3 protein: CASSQGAAGGTYEQYF; CDR3 DNA: TGCGCCAGCAGCCAAGGGGCGGCGGGAGGTACCTACGAGCAGTACTTC
V gene: TRBV5-4; D gene: TRBD1; J gene: TRBJ1-2; clone size: .; CDR3 protein: CASSLAGTDRGYTF; CDR3 DNA: TGTGCCAGCAGCTTGGCAGGGACAGATCGTGGCTACACCTTC
V gene: TRBV20-1; D gene: TRBD1; J gene: TRBJ1-5; clone size: medium-sized; CDR3 protein: CSAWTGVNQPQHF; CDR3 DNA: TGCAGTGCCTGGACAGGGGTGAATCAGCCCCAGCATTTT
V gene: TRBV5-4; D gene: .; J gene: TRBJ2-7; clone size: .; CDR3 protein: CASSLKGPGEQYF; CDR3 DNA: TGTGCCAGCAGCTTAAAGGGGCCTGGAGAGCAGTACTTC
V gene: TRBV7-2; D gene: .; J gene: TRBJ2-1; clone size: .; CDR3 protein: CASSPSSASYNEQFF; CDR3 DNA: TGTGCCAGCAGCCCCTCTAGCGCTTCCTACAATGAGCAGTTCTTC
V gene: TRBV29-1; D gene: TRBD2; J gene: TRBJ2-7; clone size: .; CDR3 protein: CSGGTSGRSYEQYF; CDR3 DNA: TGCAGTGGAGGTACTAGCGGGAGGTCCTACGAGCAGTACTTC
V gene: TRBV11-3; D gene: .; J gene: TRBJ2-1; clone size: .; CDR3 protein: CASSPGPAANEQFF; CDR3 DNA: TGTGCCAGCAGCCCAGGACCAGCGGCGAATGAGCAGTTCTTC
V gene: TRBV15; D gene: TRBD1; J gene: TRBJ2-5; clone size: few; CDR3 protein: CATSSAGQGHQETQYF; CDR3 DNA: TGTGCCACCAGCAGCGCGGGACAGGGCCACCAAGAGACCCAGTACTTC
V gene: TRBV6-4; D gene: TRBD2; J gene: TRBJ2-7; clone size: .; CDR3 protein: CASISGRIYEQYF; CDR3 DNA: TGTGCCAGCATTAGCGGGAGGATATACGAGCAGTACTTC
V gene: TRBV7-2; D gene: TRBD1; J gene: TRBJ2-2; clone size: .; CDR3 protein: CASSFGTGGAGELFF; CDR3 DNA: TGTGCCAGCAGCTTCGGGACAGGGGGCGCTGGGGAGCTGTTTTTT
V gene: TRBV28; D gene: .; J gene: TRBJ1-1; clone size: .; CDR3 protein: CASSLSLPGANTEAFF; CDR3 DNA: TGTGCCAGCAGTTTATCGCTACCAGGGGCGAACACTGAAGCTTTCTTT
V gene: TRBV27; D gene: .; J gene: TRBJ2-7; clone size: few; CDR3 protein: CASSSPGTGSYEQYF; CDR3 DNA: TGTGCCAGCAGTAGTCCGGGAACAGGATCCTACGAGCAGTACTTC
V gene: TRBV29-1; D gene: TRBD1; J gene: TRBJ1-2; clone size: .; CDR3 protein: CSVEMGAGGYGYTF; CDR3 DNA: TGCAGCGTTGAAATGGGGGCAGGGGGCTATGGCTACACCTTC
V gene: TRBV29-1; D gene: .; J gene: TRBJ1-1; clone size: .; CDR3 protein: CSVVRAGPPEAFF; CDR3 DNA: TGCAGCGTTGTTAGGGCTGGGCCTCCTGAAGCTTTCTTT
V gene: TRBV6-1; D gene: TRBD2; J gene: TRBJ2-7; clone size: few; CDR3 protein: CASSLTSGRFNEQYF; CDR3 DNA: TGTGCCAGCAGTCTAACTAGCGGGAGGTTCAACGAGCAGTACTTC
V gene: TRBV18; D gene: .; J gene: TRBJ1-1; clone size: large; CDR3 protein: CASSVLPKGTLNTDEAFF; CDR3 DNA: TGTGCCAGCTCCGTGTTACCAAAGGGGACACTGAACACTGATGAAGCTTTCTTT
V gene: TRBV4-3; D gene: .; J gene: TRBJ2-2; clone size: .; CDR3 protein: CASSALRGGELFF; CDR3 DNA: TGCGCCAGCAGCGCACTCCGGGGCGGGGAGCTGTTTTTT